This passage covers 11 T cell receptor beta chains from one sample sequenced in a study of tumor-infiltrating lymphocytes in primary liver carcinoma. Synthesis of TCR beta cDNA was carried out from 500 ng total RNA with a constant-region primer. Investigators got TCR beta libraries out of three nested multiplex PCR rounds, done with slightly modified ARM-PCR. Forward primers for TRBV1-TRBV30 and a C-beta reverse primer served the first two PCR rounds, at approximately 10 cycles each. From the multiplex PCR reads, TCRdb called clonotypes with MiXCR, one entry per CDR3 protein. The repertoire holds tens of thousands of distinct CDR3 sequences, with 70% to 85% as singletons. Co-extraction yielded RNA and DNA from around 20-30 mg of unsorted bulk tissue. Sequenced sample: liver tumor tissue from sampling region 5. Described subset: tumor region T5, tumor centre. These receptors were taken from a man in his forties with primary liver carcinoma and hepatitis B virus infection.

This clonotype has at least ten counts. The CDR3 region is CASSDGGLAEEDDTQYF. The CDR3 DNA reads as TGCGCCAGCAGTGATGGGGGACTAGCGGAGGAGGACGATACGCAGTATTTT. This chain uses TRBV10-1 with TRBJ2-3; 11 bases are shared with TRBD2. V lost 3 bases, J lost 6 bases, and 11 bases stayed unmatched. This CDR3 has 17 amino acids. Germline V gene data show CDR1 as WNHNN and CDR2 as SYGVQD (reference sequence).

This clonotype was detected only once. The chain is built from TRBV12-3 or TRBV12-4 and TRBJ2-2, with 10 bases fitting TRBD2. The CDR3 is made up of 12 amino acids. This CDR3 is CASERGGEELFF. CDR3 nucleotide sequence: TGTGCGAGCGAGCGGGGGGGCGAGGAGCTGTTTTTT.

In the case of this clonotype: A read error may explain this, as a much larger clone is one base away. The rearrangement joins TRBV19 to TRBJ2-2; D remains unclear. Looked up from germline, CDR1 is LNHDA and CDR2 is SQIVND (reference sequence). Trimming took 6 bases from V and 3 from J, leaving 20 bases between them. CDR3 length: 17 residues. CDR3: CASSALYPTGDTGELFF. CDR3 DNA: TGTGCCAGTAGCGCTTTGTACCCAACTGGGGACACCGGGGAGCTGTTTTTT.

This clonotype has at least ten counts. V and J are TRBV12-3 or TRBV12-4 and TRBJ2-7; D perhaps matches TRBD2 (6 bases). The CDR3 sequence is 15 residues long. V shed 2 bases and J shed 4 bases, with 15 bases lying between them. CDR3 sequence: CASSLKAGPRYEQYF. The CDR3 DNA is TGTGCCAGCAGTTTAAAGGCGGGGCCAAGATACGAGCAGTACTTC.

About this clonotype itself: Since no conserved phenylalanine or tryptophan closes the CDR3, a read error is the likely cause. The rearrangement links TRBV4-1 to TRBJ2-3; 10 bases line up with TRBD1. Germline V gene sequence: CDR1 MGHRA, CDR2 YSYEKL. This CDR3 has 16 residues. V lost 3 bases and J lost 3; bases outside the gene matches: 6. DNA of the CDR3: TGCGCCAGCAGCCAGTTCGGGACAGGGGTTACAGATACGCAGTATTCT. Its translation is CASSQFGTGVTDTQYS.

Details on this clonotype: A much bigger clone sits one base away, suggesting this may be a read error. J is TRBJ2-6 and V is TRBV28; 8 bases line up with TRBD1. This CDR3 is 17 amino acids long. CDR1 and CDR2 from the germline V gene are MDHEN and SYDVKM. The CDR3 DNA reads TGTGCCGGCAGTTTGGCCACAGGGGGCTCTGGGGCCAACGTCCTGACTTTC. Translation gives CAGSLATGGSGANVLTF.

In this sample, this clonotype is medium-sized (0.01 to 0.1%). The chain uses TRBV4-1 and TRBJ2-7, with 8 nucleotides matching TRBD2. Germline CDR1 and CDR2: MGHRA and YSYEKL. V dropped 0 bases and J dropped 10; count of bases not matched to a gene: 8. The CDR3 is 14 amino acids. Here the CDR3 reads CASSQDLLAEDQYF. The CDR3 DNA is TGCGCCAGCAGCCAAGATCTACTAGCGGAAGATCAGTACTTC.

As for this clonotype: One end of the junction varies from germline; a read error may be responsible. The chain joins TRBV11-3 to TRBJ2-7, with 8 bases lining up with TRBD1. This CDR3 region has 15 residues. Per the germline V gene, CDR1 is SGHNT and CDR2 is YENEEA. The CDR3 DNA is TGTGCCAGCGGCTTAGAAGCAGGGGGCGGCTACGGGCACTACTTC. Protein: CASGLEAGGGYGHYF. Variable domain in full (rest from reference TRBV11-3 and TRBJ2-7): EAGVVQSPRYKIIEKKQPVAFWCNPISGHNTLYWYLQNLGQGPELLIRYENEEAVDDSQLPKDRFSAERLKGVDSTLKIQPAELGDSAVYLCASGLEAGGGYGHYFGPGTRLTVT.

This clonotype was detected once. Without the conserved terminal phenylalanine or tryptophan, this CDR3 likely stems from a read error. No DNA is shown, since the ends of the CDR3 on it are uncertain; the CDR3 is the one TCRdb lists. The CDR3 sequence is CASSQSELAEPPYEQFI. V and J are TRBV4-2 and TRBJ2-1; TRBD2 is the table's D call and was not checked against the DNA. In germline, CDR1 is LGHNA, CDR2 YNFKEQ. Including both end residues, the CDR3 is 17 amino acids long.

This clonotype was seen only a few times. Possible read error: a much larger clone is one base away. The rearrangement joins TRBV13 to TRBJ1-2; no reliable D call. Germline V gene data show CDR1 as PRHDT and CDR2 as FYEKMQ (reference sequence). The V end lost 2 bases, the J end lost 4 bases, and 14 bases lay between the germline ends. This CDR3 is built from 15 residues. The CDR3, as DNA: TGTGCCAGCAGCTTATCGGATGTGGGAGGCTATGGCTACACCTTC. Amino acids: CASSLSDVGGYGYTF.

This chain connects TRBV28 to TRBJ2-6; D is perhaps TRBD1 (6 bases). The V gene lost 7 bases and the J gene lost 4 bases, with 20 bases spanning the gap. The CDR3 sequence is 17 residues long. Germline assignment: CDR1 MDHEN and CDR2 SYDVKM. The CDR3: CASKGVTGKRGANVLTF. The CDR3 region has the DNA TGTGCCAGCAAAGGCGTGACAGGTAAAAGGGGGGCCAACGTCCTGACTTTC.